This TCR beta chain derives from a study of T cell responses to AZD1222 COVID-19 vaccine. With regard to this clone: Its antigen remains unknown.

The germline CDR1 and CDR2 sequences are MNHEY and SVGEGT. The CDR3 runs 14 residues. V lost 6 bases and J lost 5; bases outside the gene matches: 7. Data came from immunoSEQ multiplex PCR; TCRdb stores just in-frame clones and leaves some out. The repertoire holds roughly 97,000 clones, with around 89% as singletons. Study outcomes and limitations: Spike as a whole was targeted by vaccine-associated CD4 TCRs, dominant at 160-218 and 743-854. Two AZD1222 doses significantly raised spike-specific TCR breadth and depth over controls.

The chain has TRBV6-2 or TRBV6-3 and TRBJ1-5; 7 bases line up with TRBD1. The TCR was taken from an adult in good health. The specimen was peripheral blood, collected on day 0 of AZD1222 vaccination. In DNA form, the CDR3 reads TGTGCCAGCAGCCCGCAGGGGGGCGATCAGCCCCAGCATTTT. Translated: CASSPQGGDQPQHF.